This T cell receptor beta chain was sequenced for a study of identical twins. Carrying unique molecular identifiers, the cDNA also gained a universal primer site through template switching. TCRdb redid the calling of the 5' RACE reads with MiXCR, one entry per CDR3 protein. Seen here are hundreds of thousands of distinct CDR3 sequences, roughly 7% observed once, and the top ten hold 3% to 4%. Germline values: CDR1 KGHDR, CDR2 SFDVKD. V trimming: 7 bases; J trimming: 3 bases; junction bases outside the gene matches: 1. The CDR3 sequence is 13 residues long. This clonotype was counted ten times or more. This same sample was also taken into another study, of yellow fever vaccine responses in identical twins.

V is TRBV24-1 and J is TRBJ2-3; 9 nucleotides align to TRBD1. Sequenced sample: memory (CD45RO+) T cells sorted from blood. The clonotype originates from a woman in her late teens or twenties in good health. Here the CDR3 DNA reads TGTGCCACCAGGGGGACAGGGACAGATACGCAGTATTTT. Translating gives CATRGTGTDTQYF.